Sequencing of this T cell receptor (beta chain) was carried out in a study of blood T cell repertoires in COVID-19. Study context: Samples of COVID-19 (acute and convalescent) were obtained from the United States, Italy and Spain.

The germline V gene encodes CDR1 SQVTM and CDR2 ANQGSEA. There are 15 residues in the CDR3. V lost 7 bases to trimming and J lost 4 bases; unmatched junction nucleotides: 14. The repertoire was sequenced with immunoSEQ multiplex PCR; TCRdb's copy has only in-frame clones and lacks some. The sample yields some 83,000 clones, roughly 87% seen once. What was sequenced was peripheral blood. The genes are TRBV29-1 and TRBJ2-3; 7 nucleotides align to TRBD2. This receptor was taken from a man aged 50-60 years with acute or convalescent COVID-19. The CDR3 DNA sequence: TGCAGCGCCGAAGGGGAGGGAATTCTAGCAGATACGCAGTATTTT. It encodes CSAEGEGILADTQYF.